This TCR beta chain comes out of a study of T cell responses to AZD1222 COVID-19 vaccine. Germline V gene data show CDR1 as SQVTM and CDR2 as ANQGSEA. This CDR3 is 15 amino acids long. Trimming left V 0 bases short and J 0 bases short, with 6 bases between. A remark on this clone: Its antigen is not identified.

TCRdb's copy holds only in-frame clones and misses some; the assay was immunoSEQ multiplex PCR. The table includes about 67,000 clones, around 84% detected once. Overall study findings and caveats: Nearly half of the spike-specific TCRs reportedly recognize variant regions that carry no mutations. Recipients of two AZD1222 doses showed rising Spike-specific TCR breadth and depth. Females outnumbered males among donors, who were mostly white British; clonal diversity was possibly underestimated.

This clonotype was sampled from an adult in good health. Sample: peripheral blood, taken on day 0 of AZD1222 vaccination. This sequence joins TRBV29-1 and TRBJ2-6; no clear D gene. This CDR3 reads CSVEDKFSGANVLTF. CDR3 DNA sequence: TGCAGCGTTGAAGACAAGTTCTCTGGGGCCAACGTCCTGACTTTC.